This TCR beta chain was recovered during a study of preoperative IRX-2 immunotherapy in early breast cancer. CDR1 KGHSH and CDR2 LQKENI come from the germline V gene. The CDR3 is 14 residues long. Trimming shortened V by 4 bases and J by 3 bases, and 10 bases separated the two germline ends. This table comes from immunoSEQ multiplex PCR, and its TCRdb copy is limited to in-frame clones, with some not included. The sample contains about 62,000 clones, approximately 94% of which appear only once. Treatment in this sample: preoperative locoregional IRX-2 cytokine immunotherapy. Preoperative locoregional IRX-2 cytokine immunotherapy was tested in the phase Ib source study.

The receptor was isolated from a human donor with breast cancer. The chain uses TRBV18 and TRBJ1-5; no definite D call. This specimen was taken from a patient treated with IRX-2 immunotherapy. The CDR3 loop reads CASSLAMYNQPQHF. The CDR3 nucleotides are TGTGCCAGCTCACTAGCCATGTACAATCAGCCCCAGCATTTT. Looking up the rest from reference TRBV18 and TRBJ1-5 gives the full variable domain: NAGVMQNPRHLVRRRGQEARLRCSPMKGHSHVYWYRQLPEEGLKFMVYLQKENIIDESGMPKERFSAEFPKEGPSILRIQQVVRGDSAAYFCASSLAMYNQPQHFGDGTRLSIL.